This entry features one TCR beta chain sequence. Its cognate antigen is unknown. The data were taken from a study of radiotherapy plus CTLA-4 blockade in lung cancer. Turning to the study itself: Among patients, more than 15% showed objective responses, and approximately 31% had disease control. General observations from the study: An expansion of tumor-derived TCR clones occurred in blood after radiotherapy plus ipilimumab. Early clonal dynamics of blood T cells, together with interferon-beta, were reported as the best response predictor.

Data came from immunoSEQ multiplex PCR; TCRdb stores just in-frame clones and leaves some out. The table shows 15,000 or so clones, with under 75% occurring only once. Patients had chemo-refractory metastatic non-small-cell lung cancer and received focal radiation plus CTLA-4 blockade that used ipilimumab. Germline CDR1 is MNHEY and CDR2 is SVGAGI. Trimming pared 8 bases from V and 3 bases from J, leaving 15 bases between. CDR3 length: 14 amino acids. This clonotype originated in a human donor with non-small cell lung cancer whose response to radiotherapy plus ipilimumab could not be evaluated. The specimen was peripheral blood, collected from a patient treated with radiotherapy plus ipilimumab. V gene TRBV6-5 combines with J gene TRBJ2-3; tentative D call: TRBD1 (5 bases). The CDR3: CASWKSGMTDTQYF. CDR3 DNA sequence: TGTGCCAGCTGGAAATCAGGGATGACAGATACGCAGTATTTT.